This T cell receptor (beta chain) was recorded in a study of cytomegalovirus exposure and HLA in healthy donors. CDR1 and CDR2 (germline): MNHEY, SMNVEV (reference sequence). Losses at the gene ends were 4 bases for V and 1 base for J; bases not matched to a gene: 3. The CDR3 loop spans 16 amino acids. TCRdb's table, derived via immunoSEQ multiplex PCR, lists solely in-frame clones and lacks some. The repertoire holds a few hundred thousand clones, with 88% as singletons. The sequence was collected from a man aged 30-40 years in good health and CMV-seronegative. V is TRBV27 and J is TRBJ1-6, with 8 bases fitting TRBD1. Specimen: PBMCs. The CDR3 sequence: CASSSRDRSYNSPLHF. CDR3 nucleotide sequence: TGTGCCAGCAGTTCCCGGGACAGGTCCTATAATTCACCCCTCCACTTT.